One sample yielded the 32 T cell receptor beta chains listed below, sequenced in a study of cytomegalovirus exposure and HLA in healthy donors. Both 60 Vbeta primers and 13 Jbeta primers went into the PCR. Method: immunoSEQ multiplex PCR; TCRdb's copy keeps in-frame clones and lacks some. The sample has 150,000 to 200,000 clones; roughly 80% are singletons. Sequences were obtained from PBMCs. The receptors stem from a woman between 25 and 40 years old in good health and CMV-seropositive.

The CDR3 loop reads CASSFADRVDGYTF. Here the CDR3 DNA reads TGTGCCAGCAGTTTCGCGGACAGGGTGGATGGCTACACCTTC. This sequence joins TRBV7-9 and TRBJ1-2; 8 nucleotides match TRBD1. The CDR3 loop spans 14 amino acids. The germline gives CDR1 SEHNR, CDR2 FQNEAQ (reference sequence). The V segment lost 6 bases and the J segment 6 bases; nucleotides outside the gene matches: 9.

This clone was observed a few times. DNA of the CDR3: TGTGCCAGCAGTTACTCCGGCCAGCGAGAGGAGACCCAGTACTTC. Translated, it gives CASSYSGQREETQYF. V is TRBV6-5 and J is TRBJ2-5; D is unresolved. This CDR3 is 15 amino acids long. V was clipped by 0 bases and J by 5 bases, with 13 bases between them. Germline V CDR1 and CDR2: MNHEY, SVGAGI.

This clone was detected once. V and J are TRBV5-6 and TRBJ2-1, with 10 bases aligning to TRBD2. This CDR3 has 19 amino acids. CDR1 is SGHDT, CDR2 YYEEEE, per germline. Unmatched junction bases numbered 17, after V lost 0 bases and J lost 8 bases. The CDR3, as DNA: TGTGCCAGCAGCTTGGCAGCGAGCGGGGGGGCCTCGGGTAGGGATGAGCAGTTCTTC. Residues: CASSLAASGGASGRDEQFF.

The rearrangement links TRBV5-6 to TRBJ2-7, with D tentatively TRBD2 (5 bases). The V gene's germline CDR1 is SGHDT and CDR2 YYEEEE. The V end lost 5 bases, the J end lost 4 bases, and 22 bases lay between the germline ends. The CDR3 has 16 residues. The DNA of the CDR3 is TGTGCCAGCAGTCAGGCCCGGGAATACGGTCTGTACGAGCAGTACTTC. Protein: CASSQAREYGLYEQYF.

This clone was picked up many times. The genes are TRBV4-1 and TRBJ1-4, with D possibly matching TRBD1 (5 bases). Germline V lookup: CDR1 MGHRA, CDR2 YSYEKL. CDR3 length: 14 residues. The ends were cut back, 2 bases at V and 10 bases at J, with 14 bases in the middle. In nucleotides, the CDR3 is TGCGCCAGCAGCCAATCCCGGCGGGGGTTAAAACTGTTTTTT. Its protein product is CASSQSRRGLKLFF.

The V call is TRBV7-9, the J call TRBJ2-3; 7 bases are a match to TRBD1. Trimming removed 5 bases from V and 3 bases from J; junction bases left unmatched: 5. The CDR3 spans 14 residues. Germline V gene data show CDR1 as SEHNR and CDR2 as FQNEAQ (reference sequence). DNA of the CDR3: TGTGCCAGCAGCGCCGCCAGGGGGACAGATACGCAGTATTTT. As protein: CASSAARGTDTQYF. The full variable domain, with the rest looked up from reference TRBV7-9 and TRBJ2-3, is DTGVSQNPRHKITKRGQNVTFRCDPISEHNRLYWYRQTLGQGPEFLTYFQNEAQLEKSRLLSDRFSAERPKGSFSTLEIQRTEQGDSAMYLCASSAARGTDTQYFGPGTRLTVL.

The J gene is TRBJ1-5, the V gene TRBV28; D not certain. CDR3 length equals 14 residues. Germline CDR1 and CDR2: MDHEN and SYDVKM. Trimming took 2 bases from V and 7 from J, leaving 12 bases between them. In DNA, the CDR3 is TGTGCCAGCAGTTTACTCAGGTCGACGCAGCCCCAGCATTTT. It translates to CASSLLRSTQPQHF. Using reference TRBV28 and TRBJ1-5 for the parts outside the CDR3, the full variable domain is DVKVTQSSRYLVKRTGEKVFLECVQDMDHENMFWYRQDPGLGLRLIYFSYDVKMKEKGDIPEGYSVSREKKERFSLILESASTNQTSMYLCASSLLRSTQPQHFGDGTRLSIL.

This chain links TRBV6-5 with TRBJ2-7, with 9 bases lining up with TRBD1. V lost 5 bases and J lost 2; bases outside the gene matches: 4. This CDR3 is built from 14 residues. In germline, CDR1 is MNHEY, CDR2 SVGAGI. The CDR3: CASSRGQGPYEQYF. In DNA form, the CDR3 reads TGTGCCAGCAGTCGGGGACAGGGACCCTACGAGCAGTACTTC.

The chain recombines TRBV6-1 with TRBJ1-5, with a tentative D call TRBD1 (5 bases). V was clipped by 2 bases and J by 4 bases, with 9 bases between them. This CDR3 comprises 14 residues. CDR1 and CDR2 from the germline V gene are MNHNS and SASEGT. The CDR3 region has the DNA TGTGCCAGCAGTGAACCTCGGGGGAATCAGCCCCAGCATTTT. It translates to CASSEPRGNQPQHF.

This clone turned up a few times. This chain joins TRBV10-2 and TRBJ2-3, with D perhaps TRBD2 (6 bases). Germline V CDR1 and CDR2: WSHSY, SAAADI. Trimming took 10 bases from V and 4 from J, leaving 27 bases between them. The CDR3 is 17 residues long. The DNA for the CDR3 is TGCGCCACCAATTCATATTACAGGACTAAGATCGCAGATACGCAGTATTTT. Its translation is CATNSYYRTKIADTQYF.

This clone occurred a few times. The CDR3 region is CASESTSGGASDTQYF. The CDR3 region has the DNA TGTGCCAGCGAGAGTACTAGCGGGGGGGCATCAGATACGCAGTATTTT. The chain is built from TRBV4-2 and TRBJ2-3; 13 bases map to TRBD2. V gave up 8 bases and J gave up 4 bases; unmatched junction bases: 9. The V gene's germline CDR1 is LGHNA and CDR2 YNFKEQ. The CDR3 sequence is 16 residues long.

V is TRBV5-6 and J is TRBJ2-7, with 7 bases aligning to TRBD1. Germline V gene sequence: CDR1 SGHDT, CDR2 YYEEEE. Germline trimming cut 0 bases from V and 6 bases from J; bases unmatched to any gene: 3. The length of the CDR3 is 13 residues. CDR3: CASSLVRGREQYF. The DNA of the CDR3 is TGTGCCAGCAGCTTGGTGAGGGGGCGCGAGCAGTACTTC.

The chain links TRBV5-6 to TRBJ2-2; 9 nucleotides line up with TRBD2. There are 15 residues in the CDR3. V lost 0 bases and J lost 6; bases outside the gene matches: 3. CDR1 SGHDT and CDR2 YYEEEE come from the germline V gene. The CDR3 DNA sequence: TGTGCCAGCAGCTTGGGAGCGGGAGGCCCCGGGGAGCTGTTTTTT. Encoded protein: CASSLGAGGPGELFF. Supplemented by reference TRBV5-6 and TRBJ2-2, the full variable domain reads DAGVTQSPTHLIKTRGQQVTLRCSPKSGHDTVSWYQQALGQGPQFIFQYYEEEERQRGNFPDRFSGHQFPNYSSELNVNALLLGDSALYLCASSLGAGGPGELFFGEGSRLTVL.

This sequence joins TRBV13 and TRBJ2-5; D possibly corresponds to TRBD2 (7 bases). Germline loops: CDR1 PRHDT, CDR2 FYEKMQ (reference sequence). This CDR3 is 15 amino acids long. V gave up 0 bases and J gave up 5 bases, with 13 bases separating them. The CDR3 reads CASSLGWGGHETQYF. CDR3 nucleotides: TGTGCCAGCAGCTTAGGGTGGGGGGGCCACGAGACCCAGTACTTC.

In its sample, this clone was seen a few times. V is TRBV4-3 and J is TRBJ1-1; TRBD1 agrees at 9 bases. V trimming: 4 bases; J trimming: 0 bases; junction bases outside the gene matches: 3. The germline gives CDR1 LGHNA, CDR2 YSLEER. The CDR3 has 15 residues. CDR3 loop: CASSRGQGMNTEAFF. The CDR3 DNA reads as TGCGCCAGCAGCCGCGGACAGGGGATGAACACTGAAGCTTTCTTT.

This clone was detected only a few times. The chain joins TRBV4-3 to TRBJ1-1; a weak D match, TRBD1 (6 bases). The CDR3 runs to 14 residues. CDR1 is LGHNA, CDR2 YSLEER, per germline. Trimming left V 4 bases short and J 4 bases short, with 13 bases between. For the CDR3, the DNA is TGCGCCAGCAGCCGCAGGGGTGGAAGCACTGAAGCTTTCTTT. It encodes CASSRRGGSTEAFF.

The chain uses TRBV19 and TRBJ1-6; D not resolved. Germline V CDR1 and CDR2: LNHDA, SQIVND (reference sequence). This CDR3 is 14 amino acids long. V shed 3 bases and J shed 10 bases, with 13 bases lying between them. The CDR3 reads CASSIQVRASPLHF. The CDR3 DNA follows: TGTGCCAGTAGTATTCAAGTACGCGCCTCACCCCTCCACTTT.

The chain uses TRBV2 and TRBJ2-2, with 12 nucleotides matching TRBD1. In germline, CDR1 is SNHLY, CDR2 FYNNEI. V shed 4 bases, J shed 8 bases, and the junction held 2 bases outside the gene matches. This CDR3 is built from 14 residues. The DNA of the CDR3 is TGTGCCAGCAGTGGGGACAGGGGGCTGGGGGAGCTGTTTTTT. Residues: CASSGDRGLGELFF.

The rearrangement links TRBV5-1 to TRBJ2-7, with D perhaps TRBD1 (6 bases). V lost 4 bases and J lost 4, with 21 bases in between. CDR1 is SGHRS, CDR2 YFSETQ, per germline. This CDR3 contains 16 residues. The CDR3 sequence: CASSRDLTGVGYEQYF. The CDR3 DNA follows: TGCGCCAGCAGCCGCGATTTGACAGGCGTAGGATACGAGCAGTACTTC.

As DNA, the CDR3 is TGTGCCAGCAGCAGGGGCGAAGAGACCCAGTACTTC. This encodes CASSRGEETQYF. The V and J genes are TRBV11-3 and TRBJ2-5; TRBD1 is a possible D gene (5 bases). Looked up from germline, CDR1 is SGHNT and CDR2 is YENEEA. V lost 5 bases and J 3 bases, leaving 7 bases between the germline ends. This CDR3 is built from 12 residues.

V gene TRBV5-6 combines with J gene TRBJ1-5; a weak D match, TRBD1 (6 bases). The ends were cut back, 3 bases at V and 4 bases at J, with 14 bases in the middle. The CDR3 consists of 15 residues. Germline-derived CDR1 and CDR2 are SGHDT and YYEEEE. CDR3 sequence: CASSSAGTRNQPQHF. The CDR3 DNA is TGTGCCAGCAGCTCGGCCGGGACACGAAATCAGCCCCAGCATTTT.

Written as DNA, the CDR3 is TGTGCCAGCTCACTTCATAAGGAACAGCCACACACCTTC. This sequence encodes CASSLHKEQPHTF. J is TRBJ1-2 and V is TRBV18; D gene uncertain. The CDR3 runs 13 residues. Trimming pared 4 bases from V and 12 bases from J, leaving 18 bases between. Germline V gene lookup returns CDR1 KGHSH and CDR2 LQKENI.

This sequence joins TRBV7-9 and TRBJ1-4, with a possible D match to TRBD1 (6 bases). Germline values: CDR1 SEHNR, CDR2 FQNEAQ (reference sequence). The V and J ends lost 3 bases and 8 bases respectively, with 10 bases between them. The CDR3 is 13 amino acids. The CDR3 loop reads CASSFPGEEKLFF. The CDR3 bases are TGTGCCAGCAGCTTCCCAGGGGAGGAAAAACTGTTTTTT.

This clone showed up just a few times. This chain joins TRBV15 and TRBJ2-3; 9 bases agree with TRBD2. The length of the CDR3 is 15 residues. Germline-derived CDR1 and CDR2 are LNHNV and YYDKDF (reference sequence). Trimming at V came to 5 bases and at J to 1 base, leaving 4 bases not matched to a gene. The CDR3 DNA reads as TGTGCCACCAGCGAACTAGCGGGCCGCACAGATACGCAGTATTTT. This codes for CATSELAGRTDTQYF.

Note on this clone: Sequence at one end of the junction differs from germline and may be a read error. In DNA, the CDR3 is TGTGCTAGCAGCCAAGGTAGCGGAGGGACCGGGGAGCTGTTTTTT. The encoded protein is CASSQGSGGTGELFF. The chain uses TRBV7-7 and TRBJ2-2; perhaps TRBD2 as D (6 bases). Looked up from germline, CDR1 is SSHAT and CDR2 is FNYEAQ (reference sequence). The CDR3 sequence is 15 residues long. The complete variable domain, with remaining parts taken from reference TRBV7-7 and TRBJ2-2, reads GAGVSQSPRYKVTKRGQDVTLRCDPISSHATLYWYQQALGQGPEFLTYFNYEAQPDKSGLPSDRFSAERPEGSISTLTIQRTEQRDSAMYRCASSQGSGGTGELFFGEGSRLTVL.

The rearrangement links TRBV2 to TRBJ2-3; D gene unclear. Trimming took off 6 bases at V and 0 bases at J, with 10 bases between the two ends. The CDR3 contains 14 residues. Germline CDR1 SNHLY, CDR2 FYNNEI. The CDR3 region is CASRSSPSTDTQYF. CDR3 nucleotides: TGTGCCAGCAGGTCCTCCCCTAGCACAGATACGCAGTATTTT.

This chain joins TRBV7-6 and TRBJ2-7, with 10 bases matching TRBD1. The CDR3 totals 14 residues. Germline-derived CDR1 and CDR2 are SGHVS and FNYEAQ. Trimming cost V 5 bases and J 4 bases; bases outside gene matches: 5. The CDR3 region is CASSTGQGPYEQYF. CDR3 in DNA: TGTGCCAGCAGCACGGGACAGGGGCCATACGAGCAGTACTTC.

The CDR3 DNA follows: TGTGCCAGCAGCTTGGGGGGGGGCACAGATACGCAGTATTTT. This gives the protein CASSLGGGTDTQYF. V gene TRBV5-4 combines with J gene TRBJ2-3, with D tentatively TRBD2 (6 bases). Trimming removed 0 bases at V and 1 base at J, with 6 bases between. The germline V gene encodes CDR1 SGHNT and CDR2 YYREEE (reference sequence). The CDR3 loop spans 14 amino acids.

The gene calls are TRBV6-1 and TRBJ2-3; 13 bases match TRBD2. V was pared by 4 bases and J by 7 bases, with 5 bases of the junction left unmatched. The CDR3 contains 15 residues. The V gene's germline CDR1 is MNHNS and CDR2 SASEGT. CDR3 sequence reads: CASSATSGGENTQYF. The CDR3 coding sequence is TGTGCCAGCAGTGCTACTAGCGGGGGGGAAAATACGCAGTATTTT.

This sequence joins TRBV19 and TRBJ2-7; possibly TRBD2 for D (6 bases). In germline, CDR1 is LNHDA, CDR2 SQIVND (reference sequence). The germline V and J ends were trimmed by 7 bases and 3 bases, with 7 bases remaining between them. The CDR3 length is 11 residues. The chain's CDR3 is CASMEGYEQYF. As DNA, the CDR3 is TGTGCCAGTATGGAGGGCTACGAGCAGTACTTC. Based on the CDR3 plus reference TRBV19 and TRBJ2-7, the full variable domain is DGGITQSPKYLFRKEGQNVTLSCEQNLNHDAMYWYRQDPGQGLRLIYYSQIVNDFQKGDIAEGYSVSREKKESFPLTVTSAQKNPTAFYLCASMEGYEQYFGPGTRLTVT.

Only one count was recorded for this clone. This chain uses TRBV6-1 with TRBJ2-5; D may be TRBD2 (5 bases). Trimming stripped 1 base from V and 11 bases from J, with 8 bases between. Germline V gene sequence: CDR1 MNHNS, CDR2 SASEGT. The CDR3 totals 11 residues. The CDR3 coding sequence is TGTGCCAGCAGTGAAGGGACTGAGCAGTACTTC. Protein product: CASSEGTEQYF.

The chain couples TRBV5-6 to TRBJ2-7, with 7 bases lining up with TRBD1. J lost 1 base, V lost 4 bases, and 2 bases had no gene match. The CDR3 is made up of 13 amino acids. Germline CDR1 reads SGHDT; CDR2 reads YYEEEE. The CDR3: CASSGTVSYEQYF. Written as DNA, the CDR3 is TGTGCCAGCAGCGGGACAGTTTCCTACGAGCAGTACTTC.